This T cell receptor (beta chain) was profiled in a study of breast tumors, draining lymph nodes, adjacent tissues. For this clonotype: The antigen remains undetermined.

TCRdb ran MiXCR on the multiplex PCR reads and lists one entry per CDR3 protein. The profile shows fewer than 250,000 distinct CDR3 sequences, 32% of them singletons. Study observations and caveats: Tumor repertoires ranked between lymph nodes and nontumor tissue in diversity, with V and J gene preferences.

The CDR3 contains 14 residues. Germline V gene data show CDR1 as SGHTA and CDR2 as FQGTGA. The ends were cut back, 3 bases at V and 11 bases at J, with 18 bases in the middle. Samples came from axillary lymph nodes draining the breast cancer. The material sequenced was axillary lymph node tissue. The clonotype comes from a female donor with breast cancer. Some clones in this sample may be carry-over from other donors' samples. The chain recombines TRBV7-3 with TRBJ2-3, with D possibly being TRBD2 (6 bases). DNA for the CDR3: TGTGCCAGCAGCTTGGGCGGGGCCGACAATGAGCAGTATTTT. This codes for CASSLGGADNEQYF.